Following are 25 T cell receptor beta chains from one sample sequenced in a study of identical twins. From the 5' RACE reads, TCRdb called clonotypes with MiXCR, one entry per CDR3 protein. This repertoire shows 600,000 to 700,000 distinct CDR3 sequences, around 20% found once; its top ten account for about 4.3%. This sample also belongs to another study, concerning T cells expressing NK-cell markers.

Sequenced input: PBMCs. These receptors were collected from a woman between 18 and 30 years old in good health.

This chain joins TRBV5-1 and TRBJ2-6; D gene ambiguous. Germline CDR1 and CDR2: SGHRS and YFSETQ. The CDR3 has 18 amino acids. V lost 0 bases and J 0 bases, leaving 13 bases between the germline ends. The CDR3 loop reads CASSLDGYTYSGANVLTF. The CDR3 DNA is TGCGCCAGCAGCTTGGATGGATACACCTACTCTGGGGCCAACGTCCTGACTTTC.

This clonotype has at least ten counts. The V call is TRBV20-1, the J call TRBJ2-4; D unresolved. The germline V gene encodes CDR1 DFQATT and CDR2 SNEGSKA (reference sequence). The CDR3 runs to 14 residues. The V end was cut by 2 bases, the J end by 6 bases, with 14 bases between. CDR3 region: CSARPPLGGNIQYF. CDR3 nucleotide sequence: TGCAGTGCTAGACCCCCCCTCGGTGGAAACATTCAGTACTTC.

The V call is TRBV5-1, the J call TRBJ2-3, with D possibly matching TRBD1 (5 bases). This CDR3 spans 14 amino acids. CDR1 and CDR2 (germline): SGHRS, YFSETQ. Trimming took 0 bases from V and 4 from J, leaving 9 bases between them. The CDR3: CASSLAPGPDTQYF. CDR3 nucleotide sequence: TGCGCCAGCAGCTTGGCCCCAGGGCCAGATACGCAGTATTTT. The entire variable domain, with the rest obtained from reference TRBV5-1 and TRBJ2-3, is as follows: KAGVTQTPRYLIKTRGQQVTLSCSPISGHRSVSWYQQTPGQGLQFLFEYFSETQRNKGNFPGRFSGRQFSNSRSEMNVSTLELGDSALYLCASSLAPGPDTQYFGPGTRLTVL.

V usage is TRBV20-1 and J usage is TRBJ1-4; the match to TRBD1 covers 7 bases. The germline V gene encodes CDR1 DFQATT and CDR2 SNEGSKA (reference sequence). With 4 bases clipped from V and 7 bases from J, the junction kept 6 bases outside the gene matches. The CDR3 runs 13 residues. CDR3: CSATGTVREKLFF. The CDR3 region has the DNA TGCAGTGCTACCGGGACAGTTCGTGAAAAACTGTTTTTT.

This clonotype was seen ten or more times. The chain is built from TRBV29-1 and TRBJ2-1; possible D gene TRBD1, 5 bases. This CDR3 contains 15 residues. Trimming took 4 bases from V and 7 from J, leaving 20 bases between them. CDR1 SQVTM and CDR2 ANQGSEA come from the germline V gene. CDR3 bases: TGCAGCGTTGGCCCCCTTGGGGTAAGGGGAAATGAGCAGTTCTTC. The encoded protein is CSVGPLGVRGNEQFF.

This clonotype was observed a few times. The chain uses TRBV5-1 and TRBJ2-5, with 9 bases that match TRBD1. This CDR3 has 13 residues. With V trimmed by 6 bases and J by 5 bases, 5 bases remained unmatched. The V gene's germline CDR1 is SGHRS and CDR2 YFSETQ. CDR3 loop: CASTRDRAETQYF. The CDR3 DNA is TGCGCCAGCACCAGGGACAGGGCGGAGACCCAGTACTTC.

This clonotype has just a few counts. The chain joins TRBV6-1 to TRBJ2-1; perhaps TRBD2 as D (5 bases). The CDR3 is 15 residues long. Germline CDR1 and CDR2: MNHNS and SASEGT. The V end was cut by 6 bases, the J end by 2 bases, with 14 bases between. In DNA, the CDR3 is TGTGCCAGCAGGCGTGGGGAGCGTCCCTACAATGAGCAGTTCTTC. It specifies CASRRGERPYNEQFF.

The chain couples TRBV10-3 to TRBJ1-2, with a weak D call TRBD1 (5 bases). The CDR3 is 20 amino acids. V was pared by 0 bases and J by 4 bases, with 27 bases between. Looked up from germline, CDR1 is ENHRY and CDR2 is SYGVKD. The CDR3 here is CAISESGPKPNRDLSYGYTF. The CDR3, as DNA: TGTGCCATCAGTGAGTCGGGCCCCAAGCCGAATCGGGACCTCAGCTATGGCTACACCTTC.

This clonotype was picked up many times. The gene calls are TRBV7-9 and TRBJ2-7; TRBD1 matches at 7 bases. Germline V lookup: CDR1 SEHNR, CDR2 FQNEAQ (reference sequence). V dropped 4 bases and J dropped 2; count of bases not matched to a gene: 11. This CDR3 comprises 16 residues. CDR3 DNA: TGTGCCAGCAGCTCCCGCCGGGACAGCAAAACCTACGAGCAGTACTTC. This translates into CASSSRRDSKTYEQYF.

This chain uses TRBV10-3 with TRBJ2-7, with D unclear. The CDR3 extends over 10 amino acids. Germline-derived CDR1 and CDR2 are ENHRY and SYGVKD. V was clipped by 8 bases and J by 4 bases, with 6 bases between them. The CDR3 sequence: CAIGEYEQYF. In DNA form, the CDR3 reads TGTGCCATCGGGGAATACGAGCAGTACTTC.

The V gene is TRBV7-8, the J gene TRBJ2-1; D is possibly TRBD2 (5 bases). Trimming took 3 bases from V and 6 from J, leaving 15 bases between them. Germline V gene sequence: CDR1 SGHVS, CDR2 FQNEAQ. This CDR3 is built from 15 residues. As DNA, the CDR3 is TGTGCCAGCAGCTTCGACACTAGGGCAGGCAATGAGCAGTTCTTC. This codes for CASSFDTRAGNEQFF.

The chain joins TRBV20-1 to TRBJ1-1; D is unclear. V shed 3 bases and J shed 6 bases, with 8 bases lying between them. This CDR3 has 11 residues. CDR1 is DFQATT and CDR2 is SNEGSKA in the germline V gene (reference sequence). The CDR3 here is CSASLGSEAFF. The DNA for the CDR3 is TGCAGTGCTAGTTTGGGCTCTGAAGCTTTCTTT.

This clonotype occurred once. DNA of the CDR3: TGTGCCAGCAGCCGACGGCGGGGAGGCAACGAGCAGTACTTC. Translating it yields CASSRRRGGNEQYF. This chain connects TRBV5-6 to TRBJ2-7, with D possibly being TRBD2 (6 bases). The CDR3 spans 14 residues. Per the germline V gene, CDR1 is SGHDT and CDR2 is YYEEEE. Trimming pared 4 bases from V and 5 bases from J, leaving 16 bases between.

The CDR3 loop is CASSEGAGRTYNEQFF. CDR3 DNA sequence: TGTGCCAGCAGTGAAGGAGCCGGGAGGACCTACAATGAGCAGTTCTTC. V is TRBV6-1 and J is TRBJ2-1, with 7 bases matching TRBD2. Germline values: CDR1 MNHNS, CDR2 SASEGT. The CDR3 length is 16 residues. Losses at the gene ends were 1 base for V and 2 bases for J; bases not matched to a gene: 5.

This sequence joins TRBV29-1 and TRBJ2-7; TRBD1 matches 11 bases. V lost 2 bases and J lost 7; bases outside the gene matches: 4. Germline V CDR1 and CDR2: SQVTM, ANQGSEA. This CDR3 spans 13 amino acids. CDR3 in amino acids: CSVEMDRGREQYF. In DNA form, the CDR3 reads TGCAGCGTTGAAATGGACAGGGGGCGTGAGCAGTACTTC.

This clonotype showed up just a few times. The J gene is TRBJ2-3, the V gene TRBV15, with 8 bases lining up with TRBD2. Germline V lookup: CDR1 LNHNV, CDR2 YYDKDF (reference sequence). Germline trimming cut 9 bases from V and 3 bases from J; bases unmatched to any gene: 8. CDR3 length: 14 amino acids. The CDR3 sequence: CATRLGGVTDTQYF. CDR3 coding DNA: TGTGCCACGAGACTCGGGGGGGTGACAGATACGCAGTATTTT.

The table lists this clonotype with a few counts. The chain recombines TRBV19 with TRBJ2-1; the match to TRBD1 covers 9 bases. This CDR3 is 15 amino acids long. CDR1 is LNHDA, CDR2 SQIVND, per germline (reference sequence). The ends lost 3 bases at V and 8 bases at J; junction bases unmatched: 8. The CDR3 bases are TGTGCCAGTAGTATCTCGAGGACAGGGGCGGATGAGCAGTTCTTC. It translates to CASSISRTGADEQFF. The full variable domain, its missing parts supplied by reference TRBV19 and TRBJ2-1, is DGGITQSPKYLFRKEGQNVTLSCEQNLNHDAMYWYRQDPGQGLRLIYYSQIVNDFQKGDIAEGYSVSREKKESFPLTVTSAQKNPTAFYLCASSISRTGADEQFFGPGTRLTVL.

The chain is built from TRBV5-1 and TRBJ2-3; D may be TRBD2 (7 bases). Germline CDR1 reads SGHRS; CDR2 reads YFSETQ. Trimming took off 6 bases at V and 2 bases at J, with 16 bases between the two ends. The CDR3 consists of 15 residues. The CDR3 sequence is CASTDGGLFTDTQYF. The CDR3 DNA follows: TGCGCCAGCACAGACGGGGGGCTTTTCACAGATACGCAGTATTTT.

Written as DNA, the CDR3 is TGCAGTGCTAGCGACAGGGGGTGGGAGCAGTACTTC. Translating it yields CSASDRGWEQYF. The chain joins TRBV20-1 to TRBJ2-7; 9 nucleotides match TRBD1. CDR1 is DFQATT, CDR2 SNEGSKA, per germline (reference sequence). CDR3 length equals 12 residues. V shed 3 bases and J 7 bases; nucleotides not matched to a gene: 4.

The chain employs TRBV6-5 and TRBJ2-5; 16 nucleotides align to TRBD2. The CDR3 has 15 residues. Germline V gene lookup returns CDR1 MNHEY and CDR2 SVGAGI. J gave up 7 bases and V 2 bases, and 1 base lay outside the gene matches. The CDR3 DNA sequence: TGTGCCAGCAGTTACGGGACTAGCGGGAGGGGGACCCAGTACTTC. Translating it yields CASSYGTSGRGTQYF.

This clonotype was detected only a few times. V and J are TRBV5-6 and TRBJ2-7; D not certain. Germline V gene lookup returns CDR1 SGHDT and CDR2 YYEEEE. This CDR3 comprises 15 residues. Trimming left V 2 bases short and J 3 bases short, with 15 bases between. In DNA form, the CDR3 reads TGTGCCAGCAGCTTCCCGGAACGGAAAGGCTACGAGCAGTACTTC. Protein sequence: CASSFPERKGYEQYF. Variable domain in full (rest from reference TRBV5-6 and TRBJ2-7): DAGVTQSPTHLIKTRGQQVTLRCSPKSGHDTVSWYQQALGQGPQFIFQYYEEEERQRGNFPDRFSGHQFPNYSSELNVNALLLGDSALYLCASSFPERKGYEQYFGPGTRLTVT.

CDR3 sequence: CASSLVPGVYNEQFF. CDR3 nucleotide sequence: TGCGCCAGCAGCTTGGTTCCGGGGGTCTACAATGAGCAGTTCTTC. V usage is TRBV5-1 and J usage is TRBJ2-1; D is possibly TRBD2 (6 bases). The CDR3 runs 15 residues. V lost 0 bases, J lost 3 bases, and 10 bases lay in between. Germline lookup yields CDR1 SGHRS and CDR2 YFSETQ.

This clonotype has a handful of counts. V gene TRBV12-3 or TRBV12-4 combines with J gene TRBJ2-7; D gene ambiguous. V lost 8 bases, J lost 7 bases, and 24 bases lay in between. The CDR3 consists of 15 residues. CDR3 protein: CASAHAPGVGLEQYF. The CDR3, as DNA: TGTGCCAGCGCCCATGCGCCAGGCGTTGGGCTTGAGCAGTACTTC.

On this clonotype: A much more abundant neighbour one base away suggests this may be a read error. The gene calls are TRBV5-1 and TRBJ1-1; tentatively, D is TRBD1 (6 bases). CDR3 length equals 13 residues. The germline gives CDR1 SGHRS, CDR2 YFSETQ. CDR3 protein: CASHYRDNTEALF. The CDR3 DNA reads as TGCGCCAGCCATTACCGGGACAACACTGAAGCTCTCTTT.

The chain has TRBV21-1 and TRBJ1-4. TRBV21-1 is a known pseudogene. This CDR3 has 16 residues. DNA of the CDR3: TGTGCCAGCAGCCCTTGGCGGGTGGTGACTAATGAAAAACTGTTTTTT. The encoded protein is CASSPWRVVTNEKLFF.